Below are 15 T cell receptor beta chains sequenced from a single sample in a study of CD4 T cells in relation to SARS-CoV-2 and coronaviruses. No antigens are known for them. Measured with immunoSEQ multiplex PCR; TCRdb has only the in-frame clones, and not every one. The data contain some 43,000 clones, roughly 82% of them singletons. Sample: naive CD4+ T cells from PBMCs, cultured in vitro. Regarding subset: naive CD4+ T cells isolated by negative enrichment. These receptor sequences come from an adult with COVID-19.

The chain employs TRBV28 and TRBJ2-1; D possibly corresponds to TRBD2 (5 bases). Germline V gives CDR1 MDHEN, CDR2 SYDVKM. V lost 8 bases and J 6 bases, leaving 17 bases between the germline ends. The CDR3 spans 14 residues. CDR3 nucleotide sequence: TGTGCCAGCGGTAGACTACATCGGAGCAATGAGCAGTTCTTC. It specifies CASGRLHRSNEQFF.

This sequence joins TRBV3-1 (or the pseudogene TRBV3-2) and TRBJ1-3, with D unresolved. The germline CDR1 and CDR2 sequences are LGHDT and YNNKEL (reference sequence). V shed 1 base and J shed 0 bases, with 13 bases lying between them. The length of the CDR3 is 17 residues. The CDR3 loop reads CASSQAGRPFSGNTIYF. CDR3 DNA sequence: TGTGCCAGCAGCCAAGCGGGCCGACCTTTCTCTGGAAACACCATATATTTT.

This chain uses TRBV24-1 with TRBJ2-1; no clear D gene. The CDR3 is 15 residues long. Per the germline V gene, CDR1 is KGHDR and CDR2 is SFDVKD. V shed 4 bases and J shed 7 bases, with 16 bases lying between them. DNA of the CDR3: TGTGCCACCAGTGACCCTGGCCAAGCCCGGAATGAGCAGTTCTTC. Protein sequence: CATSDPGQARNEQFF.

This clone was found once. The rearrangement uses TRBV6-5 and TRBJ2-3; a possible D gene is TRBD2 (6 bases). V was clipped by 6 bases and J by 0 bases, with 13 bases between them. From germline, CDR1 is MNHEY and CDR2 SVGAGI. The CDR3 has 15 residues. The CDR3 DNA is TGTGCCAGCAGCCCAGGAGGAGGGAGCACAGATACGCAGTATTTT. Translation gives CASSPGGGSTDTQYF.

The chain employs TRBV10-3 and TRBJ2-1; possible D gene TRBD1, 6 bases. The CDR3 contains 13 residues. Germline loops: CDR1 ENHRY, CDR2 SYGVKD. V was trimmed by 8 bases and J by 4 bases, leaving 12 bases between them. The CDR3 is CAIQDRPYNEQFF. CDR3 DNA sequence: TGTGCCATCCAGGACAGACCGTACAATGAGCAGTTCTTC.

The V gene is TRBV3-1 (or the pseudogene TRBV3-2), the J gene TRBJ2-7, with TRBD2 identical over 12 bases. With 5 bases clipped from V and 2 bases from J, the junction kept 7 bases outside the gene matches. CDR3 length: 16 residues. From germline, CDR1 is LGHDT and CDR2 YNNKEL (reference sequence). CDR3 loop: CASSFGLAGTTYEQYF. As DNA, the CDR3 is TGTGCCAGCAGCTTTGGACTAGCGGGAACCACCTACGAGCAGTACTTC.

The rearrangement links TRBV5-1 to TRBJ2-5; no firm D call. Trimming took 2 bases from V and 2 from J, leaving 13 bases between them. Germline V gives CDR1 SGHRS, CDR2 YFSETQ. This CDR3 is 15 amino acids long. For the CDR3, the DNA is TGCGCCAGCAGCTTTAGAGATACAGATCAAGAGACCCAGTACTTC. Encoded protein: CASSFRDTDQETQYF.

The rearrangement joins TRBV4-2 to TRBJ1-4; D gene ambiguous. CDR1 is LGHNA, CDR2 YNFKEQ, per germline. Trimming took off 0 bases at V and 4 bases at J, with 9 bases between the two ends. The CDR3 covers 15 residues. DNA of the CDR3: TGTGCCAGCAGCCAAGAGAGGGATAATAATGAAAAACTGTTTTTT. It yields the protein CASSQERDNNEKLFF.

The rearrangement joins TRBV7-8 to TRBJ1-2; 8 bases are shared with TRBD1. The V and J ends lost 1 base and 8 bases, in that order; junction bases with no gene match: 12. The CDR3 sequence is 16 residues long. CDR1 is SGHVS and CDR2 is FQNEAQ in the germline V gene. CDR3 coding DNA: TGTGCCAGCAGCTTAGAACGAGCCAGGGGGCTTGGAGGCTACACCTTC. This encodes CASSLERARGLGGYTF.

V and J are TRBV7-2 and TRBJ2-3; D ambiguous. This CDR3 region has 11 residues. Per germline, CDR1 SGHTA and CDR2 FQGNSA. V lost 2 bases to trimming and J lost 6 bases, with 3 bases between them. The CDR3 spells CASSLSDTQYF. CDR3 nucleotides: TGTGCCAGCAGCTTAAGCGATACGCAGTATTTT.

The chain has TRBV3-1 (or the pseudogene TRBV3-2) and TRBJ2-7, with a possible D match to TRBD1 (6 bases). Trimming removed 1 base from V and 9 bases from J, with 13 bases in between. Germline V lookup: CDR1 LGHDT, CDR2 YNNKEL (reference sequence). The CDR3 contains 13 residues. This chain's CDR3 is CASSQAVLRGQYF. In DNA, the CDR3 is TGTGCCAGCAGCCAAGCGGTTCTCAGGGGGCAGTACTTC.

This clone was seen a handful of times. This chain connects TRBV3-1 (or the pseudogene TRBV3-2) to TRBJ2-1; D unresolved. The V end lost 0 bases, the J end lost 7 bases, and 10 bases lay between the germline ends. Germline V lookup: CDR1 LGHDT, CDR2 YNNKEL (reference sequence). The CDR3 extends over 14 amino acids. The CDR3 nucleotides are TGTGCCAGCAGCCAAGAAGTGTCGGGTAATGAGCAGTTCTTC. Its translation: CASSQEVSGNEQFF.

The genes are TRBV5-1 and TRBJ2-3, with TRBD1 identical over 8 bases. The V and J ends lost 0 bases and 3 bases, in that order; junction bases with no gene match: 12. CDR3 size: 18 residues. The germline V gene has CDR1 SGHRS and CDR2 YFSETQ. The CDR3 reads CASSLALIATGGTDTQYF. The CDR3 nucleotides are TGCGCCAGCAGCTTGGCCCTAATAGCTACAGGGGGAACAGATACGCAGTATTTT.

CDR3 amino acids: CASSRGLARYEQYF. The CDR3 DNA sequence: TGTGCCAGCAGCCGGGGACTAGCGCGCTACGAGCAGTACTTC. The genes are TRBV28 and TRBJ2-7; TRBD2 matches 10 bases. CDR1 and CDR2 from the germline V gene are MDHEN and SYDVKM. J lost 3 bases, V lost 6 bases, and 5 bases had no gene match. This CDR3 contains 14 residues. Full variable domain (rest looked up from reference TRBV28 and TRBJ2-7): DVKVTQSSRYLVKRTGEKVFLECVQDMDHENMFWYRQDPGLGLRLIYFSYDVKMKEKGDIPEGYSVSREKKERFSLILESASTNQTSMYLCASSRGLARYEQYFGPGTRLTVT.

The genes are TRBV18 and TRBJ2-7; maybe TRBD1 (6 bases). The CDR3 sequence is 15 residues long. Between the trimmed V and J ends, which lost 3 bases and 7 bases, there was a span of 19 bases. Germline lookup yields CDR1 KGHSH and CDR2 LQKENI. The CDR3 nucleotides are TGTGCCAGCTCACCTAGTCCGGACAGCGCACGGGAGCAGTACTTC. Protein sequence: CASSPSPDSAREQYF.